The rows below give T cell receptor beta chains drawn from one sample of a study of beta chain features in type 1 diabetes. This table comes from immunoSEQ multiplex PCR, and its TCRdb copy is limited to in-frame clones, with some not included. The sample lists about 340,000 clones; roughly 13% were seen once. The sample comprised naive CD4+ T cells from blood. The receptors were sampled from a woman aged 18-35 years with type 1 diabetes. CDR3s include the opening cysteine and the closing phenylalanine or tryptophan. A D gene is named only where the DNA matches it firmly. Clone size is not always given. Where it is, it says once, few, many or a class for expanded clones.

d_gene | j_gene | abundance | len | v_gene | CDR3nt | CDR3aa
- | TRBJ1-3 | few | 14 | TRBV7-9 | TGTGCCAGCAGCTTAGGGCCCTCAGGAAACACCATATATTTT | CASSLGPSGNTIYF
TRBD1 | TRBJ1-1 | few | 12 | TRBV29-1 | TGCAGCCCGGGACAGGGAAACACTGAAGCTTTCTTT | CSPGQGNTEAFF
TRBD1 | TRBJ1-5 | - | 13 | TRBV16 | TGTGCCAGCAGTCGGGACAGGCATCAGCCCCAGCATTTT | CASSRDRHQPQHF
TRBD2 | TRBJ2-2 | - | 16 | TRBV5-1 | TGCGCCAGCAGCTTGACTAGCGGGAGATTGGCCGGGGAGCTGTTTTTT | CASSLTSGRLAGELFF
TRBD2 | TRBJ2-7 | - | 15 | TRBV4-2 | TGTGCCAGCAGCCGTCGACCGGGACTAGCGCACGAGCAGTACTTC | CASSRRPGLAHEQYF
TRBD2 | TRBJ2-7 | few | 16 | TRBV15 | TGTGCCACCAGCAGAGGCCTAGCGGGGAGCTCCTACGAGCAGTACTTC | CATSRGLAGSSYEQYF
- | TRBJ2-1 | few | 16 | TRBV4-3 | TGCGCCAGCAGCCAAATATGGCGGAGCTCCTACAATGAGCAGTTCTTC | CASSQIWRSSYNEQFF
TRBD2 | TRBJ2-1 | few | 14 | TRBV6-1 | TGTGCCAGCAGGGAGGGACTAGCGGGAAATGAGCAGTTCTTC | CASREGLAGNEQFF
- | TRBJ1-1 | - | 15 | TRBV29-1 | TGCAGCGTTGACCGTTCGACAGGCGTGGACACTGAAGCTTTCTTT | CSVDRSTGVDTEAFF
TRBD1 | TRBJ1-2 | few | 17 | TRBV4-3 | TGCGCCAGCAGCCAAGATCCCGGGACAGGGAATAACTATGGCTACACCTTC | CASSQDPGTGNNYGYTF
TRBD2 | TRBJ2-7 | few | 14 | TRBV10-3 | TGTGCCATCACCCCTAGCGGGAGCGGCTACGAGCAGTACTTC | CAITPSGSGYEQYF
TRBD1 | TRBJ2-1 | - | 13 | TRBV5-4 | TGTGCCAGCAGCAGACAGGGGGCGGGTGAGCAGTTCTTC | CASSRQGAGEQFF
TRBD1 | TRBJ1-2 | - | 15 | TRBV30 | TGTGCCTGGAGTGTACCGGGACAGGGGACCCATGGCTACACCTTC | CAWSVPGQGTHGYTF
TRBD1 | TRBJ1-1 | - | 15 | TRBV5-1 | TGCGCCAGCAGCGAAGGGGGCTTTGGGGGGACTGAAGCTTTCTTT | CASSEGGFGGTEAFF
TRBD2 | TRBJ2-7 | - | 14 | TRBV18 | TGTGCCAGCTCACCGGCGGGAGGAGGGTACGAGCAGTACTTC | CASSPAGGGYEQYF
TRBD2 | TRBJ2-5 | few | 13 | TRBV5-6 | TGTGCCAGCAGCCCGGCGGGGGGGGAGACCCAGTACTTC | CASSPAGGETQYF
- | TRBJ2-4 | - | 17 | TRBV18 | TGTGCCAGCTCACCACCGCTAATAAGCGGGGCCAAAAACATTCAGTACTTC | CASSPPLISGAKNIQYF